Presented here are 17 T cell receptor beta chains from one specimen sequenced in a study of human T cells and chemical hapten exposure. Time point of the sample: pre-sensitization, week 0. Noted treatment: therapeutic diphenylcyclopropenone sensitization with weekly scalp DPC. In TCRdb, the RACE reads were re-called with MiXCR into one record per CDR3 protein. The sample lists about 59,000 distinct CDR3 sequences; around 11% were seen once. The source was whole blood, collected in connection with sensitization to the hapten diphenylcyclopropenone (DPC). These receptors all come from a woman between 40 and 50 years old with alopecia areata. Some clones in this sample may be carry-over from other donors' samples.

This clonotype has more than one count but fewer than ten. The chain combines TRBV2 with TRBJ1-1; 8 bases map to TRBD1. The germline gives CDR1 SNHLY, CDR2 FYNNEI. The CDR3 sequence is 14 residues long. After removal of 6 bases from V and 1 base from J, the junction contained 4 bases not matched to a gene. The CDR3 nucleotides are TGTGCCAGCAGCGACAGGGGTACGAACACTGAAGCTTTCTTT. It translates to CASSDRGTNTEAFF.

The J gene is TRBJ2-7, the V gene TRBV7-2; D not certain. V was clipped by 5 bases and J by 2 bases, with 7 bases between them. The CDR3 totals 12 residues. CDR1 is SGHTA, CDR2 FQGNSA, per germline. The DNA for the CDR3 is TGTGCCAGCAGCCCCGGGCCCTACGAGCAGTACTTC. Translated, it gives CASSPGPYEQYF.

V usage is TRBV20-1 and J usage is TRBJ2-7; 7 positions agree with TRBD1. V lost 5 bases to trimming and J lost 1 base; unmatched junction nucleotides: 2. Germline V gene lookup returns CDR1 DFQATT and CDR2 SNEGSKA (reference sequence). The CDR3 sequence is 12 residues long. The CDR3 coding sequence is TGCAGTGCTGGGGACAGTTCCTACGAGCAGTACTTC. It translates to CSAGDSSYEQYF.

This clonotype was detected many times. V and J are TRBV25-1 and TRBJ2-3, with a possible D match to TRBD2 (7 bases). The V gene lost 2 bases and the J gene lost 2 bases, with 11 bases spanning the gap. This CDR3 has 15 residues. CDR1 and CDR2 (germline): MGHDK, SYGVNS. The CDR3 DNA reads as TGTGCCAGCAGTGAACTCGCGGGGGCCACAGATACGCAGTATTTT. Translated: CASSELAGATDTQYF.

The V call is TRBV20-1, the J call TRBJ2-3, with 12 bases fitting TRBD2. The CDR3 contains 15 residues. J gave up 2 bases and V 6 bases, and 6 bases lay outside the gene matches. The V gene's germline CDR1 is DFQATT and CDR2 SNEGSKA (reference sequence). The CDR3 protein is CSALGLAGFTDTQYF. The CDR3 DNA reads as TGCAGTGCCCTGGGACTAGCGGGTTTCACAGATACGCAGTATTTT.

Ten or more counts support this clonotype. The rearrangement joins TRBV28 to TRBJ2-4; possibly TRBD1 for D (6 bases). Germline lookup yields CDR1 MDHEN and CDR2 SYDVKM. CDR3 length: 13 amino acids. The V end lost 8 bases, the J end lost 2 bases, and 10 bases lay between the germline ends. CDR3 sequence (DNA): TGTGCCAGCGGTCAGGGGTCCAAAAACATTCAGTACTTC. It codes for CASGQGSKNIQYF. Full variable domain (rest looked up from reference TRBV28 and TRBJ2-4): DVKVTQSSRYLVKRTGEKVFLECVQDMDHENMFWYRQDPGLGLRLIYFSYDVKMKEKGDIPEGYSVSREKKERFSLILESASTNQTSMYLCASGQGSKNIQYFGAGTRLSVL.

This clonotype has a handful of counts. CDR3 sequence (DNA): TGTGCCTGGTTGACAGGGGGCTATGGCTACACCTTC. Encoded protein: CAWLTGGYGYTF. This chain links TRBV30 with TRBJ1-2; 9 nucleotides match TRBD1. CDR3 length: 12 amino acids. The V and J ends lost 5 bases and 4 bases, in that order; junction bases with no gene match: 2. Germline values: CDR1 GTSNPN, CDR2 SVGIG (reference sequence).

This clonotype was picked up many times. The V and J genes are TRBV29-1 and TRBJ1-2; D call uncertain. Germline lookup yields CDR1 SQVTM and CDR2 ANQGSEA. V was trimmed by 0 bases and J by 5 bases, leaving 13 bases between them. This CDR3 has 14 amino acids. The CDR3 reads CSVEDLSDRYGYTF. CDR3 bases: TGCAGCGTTGAAGATCTATCGGATCGGTATGGCTACACCTTC. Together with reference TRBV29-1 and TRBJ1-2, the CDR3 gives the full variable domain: SAVISQKPSRDICQRGTSLTIQCQVDSQVTMMFWYRQQPGQSLTLIATANQGSEATYESGFVIDKFPISRPNLTFSTLTVSNMSPEDSSIYLCSVEDLSDRYGYTFGSGTRLTVV.

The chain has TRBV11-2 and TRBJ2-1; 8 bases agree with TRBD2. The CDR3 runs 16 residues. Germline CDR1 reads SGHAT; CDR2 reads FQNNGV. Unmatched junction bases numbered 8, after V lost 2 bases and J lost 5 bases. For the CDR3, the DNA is TGTGCCAGCAGCTTAAGGCTAGCGGGCCCTAACAATGAGCAGTTCTTC. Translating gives CASSLRLAGPNNEQFF.

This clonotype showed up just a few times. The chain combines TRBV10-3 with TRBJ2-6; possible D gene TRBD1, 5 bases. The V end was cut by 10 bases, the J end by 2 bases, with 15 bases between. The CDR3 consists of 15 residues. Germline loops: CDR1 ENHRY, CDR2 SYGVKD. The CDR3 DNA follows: TGTGCCACTGCCCAGGGATTAACTGGGGCCAACGTCCTGACTTTC. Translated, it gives CATAQGLTGANVLTF.

CDR3 DNA: TGCAGTGCTGGAGGGGCAGATACGCAGTATTTT. Its protein is CSAGGADTQYF. The genes are TRBV20-1 and TRBJ2-3; tentative D call: TRBD2 (6 bases). Trimming cost V 5 bases and J 4 bases, with 7 bases left between them. The germline gives CDR1 DFQATT, CDR2 SNEGSKA (reference sequence). This CDR3 region has 11 residues.

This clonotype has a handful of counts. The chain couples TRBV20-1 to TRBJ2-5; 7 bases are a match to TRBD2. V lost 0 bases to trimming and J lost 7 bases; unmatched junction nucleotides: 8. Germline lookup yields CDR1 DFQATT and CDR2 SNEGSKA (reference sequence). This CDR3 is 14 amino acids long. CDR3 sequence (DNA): TGCAGTGCTAGAGATGACAGCGGGGTTGGGACCCAGTACTTC. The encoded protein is CSARDDSGVGTQYF.

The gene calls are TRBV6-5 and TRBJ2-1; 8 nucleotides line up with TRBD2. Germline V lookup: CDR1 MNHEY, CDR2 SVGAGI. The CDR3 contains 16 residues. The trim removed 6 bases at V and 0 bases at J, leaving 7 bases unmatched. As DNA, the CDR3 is TGTGCCAGCAGCCCTATAGCGGGGACCTCCTACAATGAGCAGTTCTTC. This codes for CASSPIAGTSYNEQFF.

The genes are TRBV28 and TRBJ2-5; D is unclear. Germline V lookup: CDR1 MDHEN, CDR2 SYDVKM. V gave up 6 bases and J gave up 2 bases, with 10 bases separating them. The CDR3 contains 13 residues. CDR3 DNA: TGTGCCAGCAGGAACCAAAATCAAGAGACCCAGTACTTC. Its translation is CASRNQNQETQYF.

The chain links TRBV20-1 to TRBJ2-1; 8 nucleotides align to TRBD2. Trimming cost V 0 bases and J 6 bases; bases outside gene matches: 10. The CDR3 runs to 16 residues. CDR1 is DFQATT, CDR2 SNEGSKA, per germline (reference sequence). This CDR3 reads CSARDAGGQIVNEQFF. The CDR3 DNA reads TGCAGTGCTAGAGACGCGGGGGGCCAAATCGTCAATGAGCAGTTCTTC.

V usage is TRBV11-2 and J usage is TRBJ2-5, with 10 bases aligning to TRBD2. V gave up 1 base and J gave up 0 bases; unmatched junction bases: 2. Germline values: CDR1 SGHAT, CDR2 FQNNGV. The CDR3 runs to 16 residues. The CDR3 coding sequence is TGTGCCAGCAGCTTAGGTAGCGGGGGGCACCAAGAGACCCAGTACTTC. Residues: CASSLGSGGHQETQYF. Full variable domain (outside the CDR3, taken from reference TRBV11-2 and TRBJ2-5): EAGVAQSPRYKIIEKRQSVAFWCNPISGHATLYWYQQILGQGPKLLIQFQNNGVVDDSQLPKDRFSAERLKGVDSTLKIQPAKLEDSAVYLCASSLGSGGHQETQYFGPGTRLLVL.

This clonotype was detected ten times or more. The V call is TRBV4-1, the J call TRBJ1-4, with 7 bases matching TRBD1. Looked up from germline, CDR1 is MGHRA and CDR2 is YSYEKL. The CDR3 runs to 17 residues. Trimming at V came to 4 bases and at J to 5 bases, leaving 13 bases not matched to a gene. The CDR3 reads CASSRPPEGQTNEKLFF. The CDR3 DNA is TGCGCCAGCAGCCGTCCACCTGAGGGACAGACGAATGAAAAACTGTTTTTT.